The clone carrying this TCR beta chain appeared a single time. This probably arose from a read error, given a far larger clone one base away. The sample is drawn from a study of molecular identifiers for immune sequencing clone quantification. CDR1 and CDR2 from the germline V gene are PRHDT and FYEKMQ (reference sequence). The CDR3 length is 13 residues. Naive CD8 library inputs spanned roughly 17,000 to 1,000,000 sorted cells and 10%, 30% or 50% RNA. A CD8+CD4-CCR7+CD45RA+ phenotype served as the sorting definition for naive CD8 T cells. Both previously described methods and listed TCR primers were employed to make bulk TCR libraries. TCRdb reprocessed the PCR reads with MiXCR, giving one entry per CDR3 protein. The sample records some 680,000 distinct CDR3 sequences, roughly 23% being singletons.

V is TRBV13 and J is TRBJ1-1; D remains ambiguous. The sample was naive CD8+ T cells from blood, with Jurkat cell RNA spiked in. Documented subset: FACS-sorted CD8+CD4-CCR7+CD45RA+ naive T cells. The clonotype was recovered from a human donor in good health. Some libraries in this study had Jurkat cell RNA spiked in. CDR3 DNA sequence: TGTGCCAACAGCTTAGAAGAGAACACTGAAGCTTTCTTT. Its translation is CANSLEENTEAFF.